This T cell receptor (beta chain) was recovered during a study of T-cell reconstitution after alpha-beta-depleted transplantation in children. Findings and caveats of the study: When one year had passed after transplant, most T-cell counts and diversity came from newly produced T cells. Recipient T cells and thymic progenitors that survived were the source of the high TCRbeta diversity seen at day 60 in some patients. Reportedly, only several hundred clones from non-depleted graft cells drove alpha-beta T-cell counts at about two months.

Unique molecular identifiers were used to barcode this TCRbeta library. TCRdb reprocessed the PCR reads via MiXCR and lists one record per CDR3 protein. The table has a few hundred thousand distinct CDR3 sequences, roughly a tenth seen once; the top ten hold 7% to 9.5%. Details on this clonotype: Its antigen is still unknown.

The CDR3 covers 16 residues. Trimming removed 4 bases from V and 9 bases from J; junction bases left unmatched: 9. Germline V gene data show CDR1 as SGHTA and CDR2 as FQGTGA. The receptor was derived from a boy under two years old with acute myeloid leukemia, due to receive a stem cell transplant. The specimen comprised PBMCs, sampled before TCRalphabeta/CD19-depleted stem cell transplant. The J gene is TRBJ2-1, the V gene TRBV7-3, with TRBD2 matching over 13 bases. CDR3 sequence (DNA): TGTGCCAGCAGCTGGACCGGGACTAGCGGGATTGGTGAGCAGTTCTTC. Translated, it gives CASSWTGTSGIGEQFF.